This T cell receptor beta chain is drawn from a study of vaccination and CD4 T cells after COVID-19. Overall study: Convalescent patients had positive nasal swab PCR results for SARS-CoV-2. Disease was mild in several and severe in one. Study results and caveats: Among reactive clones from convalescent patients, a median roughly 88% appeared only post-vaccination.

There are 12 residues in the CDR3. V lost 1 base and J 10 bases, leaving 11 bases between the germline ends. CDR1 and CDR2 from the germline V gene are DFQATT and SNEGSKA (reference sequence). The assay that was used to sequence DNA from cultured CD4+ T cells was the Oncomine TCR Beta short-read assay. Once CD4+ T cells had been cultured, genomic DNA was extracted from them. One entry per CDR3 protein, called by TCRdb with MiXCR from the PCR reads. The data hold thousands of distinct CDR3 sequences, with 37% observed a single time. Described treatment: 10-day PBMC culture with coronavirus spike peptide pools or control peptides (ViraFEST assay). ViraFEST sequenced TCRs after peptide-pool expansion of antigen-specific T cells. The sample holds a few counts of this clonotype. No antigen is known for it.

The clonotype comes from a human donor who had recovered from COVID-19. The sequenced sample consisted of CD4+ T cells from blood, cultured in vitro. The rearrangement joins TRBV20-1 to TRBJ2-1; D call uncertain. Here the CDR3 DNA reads TGCAGTGCTAGAGGACGGAATAAGGAGCAGTTCTTC. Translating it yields CSARGRNKEQFF.